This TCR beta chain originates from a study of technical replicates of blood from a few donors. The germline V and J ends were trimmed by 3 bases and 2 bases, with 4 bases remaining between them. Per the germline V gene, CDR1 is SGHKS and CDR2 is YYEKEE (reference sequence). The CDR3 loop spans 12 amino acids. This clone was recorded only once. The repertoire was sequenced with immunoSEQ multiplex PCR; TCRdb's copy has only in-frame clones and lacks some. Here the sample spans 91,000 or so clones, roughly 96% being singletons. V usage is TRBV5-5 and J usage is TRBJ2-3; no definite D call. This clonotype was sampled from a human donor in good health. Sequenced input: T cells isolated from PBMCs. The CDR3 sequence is CASSSSTDTQYF. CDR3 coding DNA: TGTGCCAGCAGCTCCTCCACAGATACGCAGTATTTT.